Detailed here is one T cell receptor beta chain. The data were taken from a study of control samples from healthy donors and cancer patients. TCRdb keeps only in-frame clones here, not all; method: immunoSEQ multiplex PCR. The sample records roughly 450,000 clones, about nine tenths being singletons. The sequenced sample consisted of PBMCs. This TCR came from a man aged 35-49 years with head and neck cancer.

The CDR3 sequence is CASSLGETYGYTF. The CDR3 bases are TGTGCCAGTAGTCTCGGGGAGACATATGGCTACACCTTC. The chain employs TRBV19 and TRBJ1-2; D remains ambiguous. The germline V gene has CDR1 LNHDA and CDR2 SQIVND (reference sequence). This CDR3 spans 13 amino acids. V was trimmed by 5 bases and J by 5 bases, leaving 12 bases between them.